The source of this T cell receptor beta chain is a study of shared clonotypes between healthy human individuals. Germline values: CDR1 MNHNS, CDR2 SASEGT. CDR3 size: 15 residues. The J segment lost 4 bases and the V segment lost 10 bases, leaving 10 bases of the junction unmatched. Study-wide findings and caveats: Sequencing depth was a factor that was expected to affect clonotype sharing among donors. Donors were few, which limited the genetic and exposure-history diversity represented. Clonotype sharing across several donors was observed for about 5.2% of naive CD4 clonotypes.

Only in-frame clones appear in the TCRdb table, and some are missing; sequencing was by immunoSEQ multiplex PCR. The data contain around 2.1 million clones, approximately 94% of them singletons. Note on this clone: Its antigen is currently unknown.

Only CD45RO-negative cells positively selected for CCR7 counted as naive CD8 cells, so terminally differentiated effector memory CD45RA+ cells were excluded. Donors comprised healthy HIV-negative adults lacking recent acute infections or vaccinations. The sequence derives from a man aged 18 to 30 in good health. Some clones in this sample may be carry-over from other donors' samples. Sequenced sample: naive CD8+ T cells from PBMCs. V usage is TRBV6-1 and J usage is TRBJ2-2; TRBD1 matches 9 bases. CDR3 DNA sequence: TGTGCCACCGGGGGACAGGGAGCAATCACCGGGGAGCTGTTTTTT. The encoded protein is CATGGQGAITGELFF.